The 13 T cell receptor beta chains reported below all come from one sample, sequenced in a study of blood T cell repertoires in COVID-19. Produced via immunoSEQ multiplex PCR; TCRdb's table is partial and in-frame only. Of 390,000 or so clones in the sample, around 86% were seen once. Sequencing used peripheral blood. The receptors come from a woman between 25 and 40 years old with active or convalescent COVID-19.

In DNA, the CDR3 is TGTGCCAGCAGCTTGGATAATCAGGGGGAGGCTGAAGCTTTCTTT. Translated: CASSLDNQGEAEAFF. This chain links TRBV5-6 with TRBJ1-1, with TRBD1 identical over 7 bases. Trimming took 0 bases from V and 6 from J; bases not matched to a gene: 8. This CDR3 comprises 15 residues. Germline V gives CDR1 SGHDT, CDR2 YYEEEE.

Comments on this clone: Other DNA sequences from this sample encode an identical CDR3 as well. The chain couples TRBV15 to TRBJ1-3, with 12 bases fitting TRBD1. This CDR3 has 15 residues. The V and J ends lost 5 bases and 2 bases, in that order; junction bases with no gene match: 1. From germline, CDR1 is LNHNV and CDR2 YYDKDF (reference sequence). The CDR3 DNA follows: TGTGCCACCAGCCGGGACAGGGGGCCTGGAAACACCATATATTTT. Its translation: CATSRDRGPGNTIYF. Drawing the rest from reference TRBV15 and TRBJ1-3, the complete variable domain is DAMVIQNPRYQVTQFGKPVTLSCSQTLNHNVMYWYQQKSSQAPKLLFHYYDKDFNNEADTPDNFQSRRPNTSFCFLDIRSPGLGDTAMYLCATSRDRGPGNTIYFGEGSWLTVV.

This clone has only one observation. V and J are TRBV11-2 and TRBJ1-2; no definite D call. CDR3 length equals 12 residues. Germline CDR1 SGHAT, CDR2 FQNNGV. V gave up 5 bases and J gave up 8 bases, with 12 bases separating them. CDR3 sequence: CASSHLGGGYTF. The DNA for the CDR3 is TGTGCCAGCAGCCATCTAGGCGGGGGCTACACCTTC.

The chain recombines TRBV12-5 with TRBJ2-4; D ambiguous. Looked up from germline, CDR1 is LGHNT and CDR2 is FRNRAP. The CDR3 length is 14 residues. Trimming left V 6 bases short and J 2 bases short, with 11 bases between. DNA for the CDR3: TGTGCTAGTGGGCTGCAGTTTTCCAAAAACATTCAGTACTTC. The encoded protein is CASGLQFSKNIQYF.

This clone was seen once. The chain uses TRBV5-1 and TRBJ1-1; TRBD1 agrees at 10 bases. CDR3 size: 13 residues. Trimming took 4 bases from V and 5 from J; bases not matched to a gene: 2. Per the germline V gene, CDR1 is SGHRS and CDR2 is YFSETQ. The CDR3 here is CASSMGQGTEAFF. DNA for the CDR3: TGCGCCAGCAGCATGGGACAGGGGACTGAAGCTTTCTTT.

For the CDR3, the DNA is TGTGCCAGCAGCCAACTAAGTGGACAGGGGGCCACTGAAGCTTTCTTT. Its translation: CASSQLSGQGATEAFF. V gene TRBV4-2 combines with J gene TRBJ1-1; TRBD1 agrees at 11 bases. Trimming at V came to 2 bases and at J to 4 bases, leaving 6 bases not matched to a gene. The CDR3 is 16 amino acids. Germline lookup yields CDR1 LGHNA and CDR2 YNFKEQ.

The chain uses TRBV15 and TRBJ1-2; D might be TRBD1 (6 bases). Trimming removed 5 bases at V and 1 base at J, with 8 bases between. The length of the CDR3 is 13 residues. The germline gives CDR1 LNHNV, CDR2 YYDKDF (reference sequence). The CDR3, as DNA: TGTGCCACCAGCCCGGACAGTAACTATGGCTACACCTTC. Its protein is CATSPDSNYGYTF.

The chain recombines TRBV29-1 with TRBJ2-3, with 11 nucleotides matching TRBD2. There are 14 residues in the CDR3. Trimming cost V 6 bases and J 2 bases; bases outside gene matches: 4. Per germline, CDR1 SQVTM and CDR2 ANQGSEA. The CDR3 DNA is TGCAGCGTCGCTAGCGGGAGGATCACAGATACGCAGTATTTT. It is translated as CSVASGRITDTQYF.

The chain recombines TRBV5-8 with TRBJ1-2, with D maybe TRBD1 (6 bases). The CDR3 consists of 14 residues. Trimming cost V 6 bases and J 4 bases, with 16 bases left between them. Germline lookup yields CDR1 SGHTS and CDR2 YDEGEE. CDR3 protein: CASINTGTGYGYTF. The CDR3 DNA reads TGTGCCAGCATAAATACAGGGACGGGCTATGGCTACACCTTC.

The chain couples TRBV6-5 to TRBJ1-1; TRBD1 might be the D (6 bases). Germline CDR1 reads MNHEY; CDR2 reads SVGAGI. The V gene lost 8 bases and the J gene lost 4 bases, with 14 bases spanning the gap. The CDR3 runs to 13 residues. The CDR3 protein is CASFWLGGTEAFF. DNA for the CDR3: TGTGCCAGCTTCTGGCTAGGGGGCACTGAAGCTTTCTTT.

The rearrangement links TRBV10-3 to TRBJ1-5; 8 nucleotides line up with TRBD1. Germline V gene data show CDR1 as ENHRY and CDR2 as SYGVKD. V dropped 5 bases and J dropped 0; count of bases not matched to a gene: 3. The length of the CDR3 is 15 residues. The CDR3 loop reads CAISRQGNSNQPQHF. CDR3 sequence (DNA): TGTGCCATCAGTCGACAGGGGAATAGCAATCAGCCCCAGCATTTT.

This clone has a handful of counts. V gene TRBV24-1 combines with J gene TRBJ2-2; D possibly corresponds to TRBD1 (6 bases). CDR1 KGHDR and CDR2 SFDVKD come from the germline V gene. The CDR3 totals 17 residues. V was cut by 3 bases and J by 1 base, with 14 bases left in between. Written as DNA, the CDR3 is TGTGCCACCAGTGATCCATGGAAGACAGGGAACACCGGGGAGCTGTTTTTT. It is translated as CATSDPWKTGNTGELFF.

The genes are TRBV2 and TRBJ1-1, with 7 bases matching TRBD1. V was pared by 1 base and J by 1 base, with 3 bases of the junction left unmatched. CDR1 and CDR2 from the germline V gene are SNHLY and FYNNEI. CDR3 size: 15 residues. CDR3 sequence: CASSEDEGANTEAFF. CDR3 sequence (DNA): TGTGCCAGCAGTGAAGATGAGGGGGCGAACACTGAAGCTTTCTTT.